The TCR beta chain described here comes from a study of T-cell reconstitution after alpha-beta-depleted transplantation in children. This clonotype came up a few times. Germline lookup yields CDR1 MNHEY and CDR2 SMNVEV (reference sequence). This CDR3 is built from 15 residues. V dropped 5 bases and J dropped 4; count of bases not matched to a gene: 7. The authors prepared the TCRbeta library with unique molecular identifiers. MiXCR was run by TCRdb on the PCR reads, yielding one entry per CDR3 protein. This sample has nearly 550,000 distinct CDR3 sequences; around 17% occur once, and the top ten carry 3% to 4%.

The chain has TRBV27 and TRBJ2-7; 11 bases agree with TRBD2. The receptor was isolated from a human donor who donated a stem cell graft to a child with acute lymphoblastic leukemia. The sample here was PBMCs from the stem cell graft donor, taken from the stem cell graft. Written as DNA, the CDR3 is TGTGCCAGCAGTCCGTTACTAGCGGGAGTATACGAGCAGTACTTC. Amino acids: CASSPLLAGVYEQYF.